Described below is a single TCR beta chain sequence and its context. The source of the sample is a study of blood T cell repertoires in COVID-19. Assay used: immunoSEQ multiplex PCR; TCRdb lists only in-frame clones, some missing. The sample has about 55,000 clones, approximately 88% seen once. Sequences were obtained from peripheral blood. The sequence was collected from a man aged 40-55 years with COVID-19, enrolled during active disease.

CDR3 sequence (DNA): TGTGCCAGCAGCGTAGGGCCCCAGAACACCGGGGAGCTGTTTTTT. It is translated as CASSVGPQNTGELFF. This chain links TRBV9 with TRBJ2-2; D gene ambiguous. Trimming left V 0 bases short and J 1 base short, with 7 bases between. Germline values: CDR1 SGDLS, CDR2 YYNGEE. This CDR3 is built from 15 residues.